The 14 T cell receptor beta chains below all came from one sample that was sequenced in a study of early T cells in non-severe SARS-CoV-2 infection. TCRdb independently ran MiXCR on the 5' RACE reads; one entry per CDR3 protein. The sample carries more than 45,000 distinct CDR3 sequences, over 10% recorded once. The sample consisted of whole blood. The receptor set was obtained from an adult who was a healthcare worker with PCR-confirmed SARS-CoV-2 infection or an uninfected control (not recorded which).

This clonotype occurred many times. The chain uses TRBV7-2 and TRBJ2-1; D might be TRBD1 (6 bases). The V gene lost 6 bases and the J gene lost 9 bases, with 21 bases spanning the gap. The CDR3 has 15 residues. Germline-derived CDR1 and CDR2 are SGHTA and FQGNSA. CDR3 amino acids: CASSLGAGEFGEQFF. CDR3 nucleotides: TGTGCCAGCAGTCTCGGGGCAGGGGAATTCGGTGAGCAGTTCTTC.

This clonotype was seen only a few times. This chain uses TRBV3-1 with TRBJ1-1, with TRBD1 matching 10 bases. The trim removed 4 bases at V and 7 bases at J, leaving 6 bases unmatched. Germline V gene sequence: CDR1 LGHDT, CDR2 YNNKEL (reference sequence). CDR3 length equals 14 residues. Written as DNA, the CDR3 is TGTGCCAGCAGCCGAAGGGGACAGGGGAGTGAAGCTTTCTTT. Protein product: CASSRRGQGSEAFF. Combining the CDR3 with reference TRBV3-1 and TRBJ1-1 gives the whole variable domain DTAVSQTPKYLVTQMGNDKSIKCEQNLGHDTMYWYKQDSKKFLKIMFSYNNKELIINETVPNRFSPKSPDKAHLNLHINSLELGDSAVYFCASSRRGQGSEAFFGQGTRLTVV.

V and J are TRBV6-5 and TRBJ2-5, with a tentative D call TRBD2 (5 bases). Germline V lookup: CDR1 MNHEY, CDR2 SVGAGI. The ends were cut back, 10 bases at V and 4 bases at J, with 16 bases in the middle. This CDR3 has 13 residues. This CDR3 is CATARGSGETQYF. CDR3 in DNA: TGTGCCACCGCACGGGGAAGTGGAGAGACCCAGTACTTC.

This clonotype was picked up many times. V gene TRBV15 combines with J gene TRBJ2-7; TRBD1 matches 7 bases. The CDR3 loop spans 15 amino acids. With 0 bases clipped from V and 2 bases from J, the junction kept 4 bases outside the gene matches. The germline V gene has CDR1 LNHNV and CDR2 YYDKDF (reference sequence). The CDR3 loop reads CATSRDDGTAYEQYF. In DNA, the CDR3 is TGTGCCACCAGCAGAGATGATGGGACAGCCTACGAGCAGTACTTC.

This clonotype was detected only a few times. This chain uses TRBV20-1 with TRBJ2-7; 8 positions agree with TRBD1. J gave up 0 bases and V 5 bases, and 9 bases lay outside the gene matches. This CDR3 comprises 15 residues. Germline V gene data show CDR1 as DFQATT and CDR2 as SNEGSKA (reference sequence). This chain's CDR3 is CSAEDRGVSSYEQYF. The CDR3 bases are TGCAGTGCTGAAGACAGGGGAGTTAGCTCCTACGAGCAGTACTTC.

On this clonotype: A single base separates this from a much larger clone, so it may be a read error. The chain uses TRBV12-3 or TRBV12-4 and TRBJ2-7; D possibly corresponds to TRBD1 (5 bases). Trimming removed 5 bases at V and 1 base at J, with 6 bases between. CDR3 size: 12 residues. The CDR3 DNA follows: TGTGCCAGCAGTAGGACATCCTACGAGCAGTACTTC. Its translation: CASSRTSYEQYF.

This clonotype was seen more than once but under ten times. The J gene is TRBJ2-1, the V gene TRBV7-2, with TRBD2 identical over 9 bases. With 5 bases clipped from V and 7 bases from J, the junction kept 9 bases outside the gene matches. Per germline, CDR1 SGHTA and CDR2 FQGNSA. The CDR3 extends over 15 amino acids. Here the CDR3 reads CASSHRRGGNNEQFF. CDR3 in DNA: TGTGCCAGCAGCCATCGGCGGGGGGGGAATAATGAGCAGTTCTTC.

CDR3 residues: CASTTGETYNEQFF. The CDR3, as DNA: TGTGCCAGCACAACAGGGGAGACCTACAATGAGCAGTTCTTC. The chain has TRBV7-9 and TRBJ2-1; TRBD1 matches at 7 bases. With 7 bases clipped from V and 2 bases from J, the junction kept 5 bases outside the gene matches. This CDR3 contains 14 residues. The germline V gene has CDR1 SEHNR and CDR2 FQNEAQ (reference sequence).

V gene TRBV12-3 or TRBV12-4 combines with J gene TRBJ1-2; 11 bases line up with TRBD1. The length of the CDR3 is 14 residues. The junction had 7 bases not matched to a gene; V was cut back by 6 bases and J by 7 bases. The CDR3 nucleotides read TGTGCCAGCAGCCTGGGACAGGGGGTAGCTGGCTACACCTTC. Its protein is CASSLGQGVAGYTF.

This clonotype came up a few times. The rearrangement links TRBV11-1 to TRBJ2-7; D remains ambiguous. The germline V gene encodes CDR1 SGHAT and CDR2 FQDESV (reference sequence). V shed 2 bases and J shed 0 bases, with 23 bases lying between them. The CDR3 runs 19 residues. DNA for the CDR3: TGTGCCAGCAGCTTATCGGCTGCTTCGAGGAGTCCGAGCTCCTACGAGCAGTACTTC. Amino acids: CASSLSAASRSPSSYEQYF.

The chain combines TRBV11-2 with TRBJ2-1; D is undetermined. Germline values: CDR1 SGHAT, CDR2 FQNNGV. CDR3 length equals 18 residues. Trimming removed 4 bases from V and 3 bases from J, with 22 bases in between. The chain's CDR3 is CASSSPPQPKDFYNEQFF. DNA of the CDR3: TGTGCCAGCAGCTCACCCCCGCAACCCAAAGACTTCTACAATGAGCAGTTCTTC. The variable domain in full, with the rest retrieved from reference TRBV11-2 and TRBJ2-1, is EAGVAQSPRYKIIEKRQSVAFWCNPISGHATLYWYQQILGQGPKLLIQFQNNGVVDDSQLPKDRFSAERLKGVDSTLKIQPAKLEDSAVYLCASSSPPQPKDFYNEQFFGPGTRLTVL.

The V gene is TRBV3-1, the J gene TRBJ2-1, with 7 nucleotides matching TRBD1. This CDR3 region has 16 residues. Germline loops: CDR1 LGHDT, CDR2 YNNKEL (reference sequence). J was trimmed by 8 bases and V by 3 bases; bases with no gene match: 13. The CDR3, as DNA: TGTGCCAGCAGCCAGAGGGCGGACAGGAGAAGCGATGAGCAGTTCTTC. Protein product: CASSQRADRRSDEQFF.

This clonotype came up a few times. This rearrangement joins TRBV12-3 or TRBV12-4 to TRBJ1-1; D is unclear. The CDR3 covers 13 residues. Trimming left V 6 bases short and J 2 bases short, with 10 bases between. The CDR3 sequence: CASSPDLNTEAFF. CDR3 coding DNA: TGTGCCAGCAGCCCTGATCTAAACACTGAAGCTTTCTTT.

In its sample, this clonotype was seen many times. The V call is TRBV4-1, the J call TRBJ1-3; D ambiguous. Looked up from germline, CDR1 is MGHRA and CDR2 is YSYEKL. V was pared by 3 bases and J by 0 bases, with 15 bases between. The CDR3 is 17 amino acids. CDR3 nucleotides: TGCGCCAGCAGCCACAGACAATCTCTGAGCTCTGGAAACACCATATATTTT. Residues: CASSHRQSLSSGNTIYF.